This entry concerns a single TCR beta chain. Its matching antigen is unknown. Depths of 1 in 200,000 to 1 in 1 million T cells were the sequencing target. This table comes from immunoSEQ multiplex PCR, and its TCRdb copy is limited to in-frame clones, with some not included. The sample consists of roughly 100,000 clones, approximately 82% of them appearing once. This specimen belongs to a study of cytotoxic CD8 clonotypes in ibrutinib-treated CLL. On the study more broadly: Responses: around 25 partial, 2 complete; after median 68 months, about 14 stayed remitted, around twelve progressed.

The germline V gene encodes CDR1 SGHTA and CDR2 FQGTGA. The V end lost 2 bases, the J end lost 7 bases, and 17 bases lay between the germline ends. The CDR3 runs 15 residues. The study, taken as a whole, reports: Clonality rose at ibrutinib response, held steady in sustained remission, and fell toward baseline at progression.

The chain combines TRBV7-3 with TRBJ1-2, with no clear D. The sequencing used PBMCs, collected after 12 months of ibrutinib treatment. This receptor was identified in a human donor with chronic lymphocytic leukemia. For the CDR3, the DNA is TGTGCCAGCAGCTTACAGGCAGGATCCTCAGGTGGCTACACCTTC. Translating gives CASSLQAGSSGGYTF.